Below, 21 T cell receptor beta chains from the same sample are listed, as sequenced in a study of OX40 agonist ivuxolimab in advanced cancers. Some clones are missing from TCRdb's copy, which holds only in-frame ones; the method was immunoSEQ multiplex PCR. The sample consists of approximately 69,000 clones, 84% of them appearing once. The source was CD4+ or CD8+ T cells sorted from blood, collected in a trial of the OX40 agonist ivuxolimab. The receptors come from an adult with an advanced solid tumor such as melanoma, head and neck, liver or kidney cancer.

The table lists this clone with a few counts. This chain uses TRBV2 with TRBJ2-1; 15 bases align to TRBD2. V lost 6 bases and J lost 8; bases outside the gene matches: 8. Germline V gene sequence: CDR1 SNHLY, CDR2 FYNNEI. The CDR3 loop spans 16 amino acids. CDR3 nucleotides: TGTGCCAGCAGACCCAGGACTAGCGGGGGGGCATATGAGCAGTTCTTC. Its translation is CASRPRTSGGAYEQFF. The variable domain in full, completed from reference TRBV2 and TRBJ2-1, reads EPEVTQTPSHQVTQMGQEVILRCVPISNHLYFYWYRQILGQKVEFLVSFYNNEISEKSEIFDDQFSVERPDGSNFTLKIRSTKLEDSAMYFCASRPRTSGGAYEQFFGPGTRLTVL.

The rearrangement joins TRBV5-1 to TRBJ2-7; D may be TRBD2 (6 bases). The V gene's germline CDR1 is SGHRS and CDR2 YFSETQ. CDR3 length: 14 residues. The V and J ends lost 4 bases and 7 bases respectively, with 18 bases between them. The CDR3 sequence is CASSSDGGLGEQYF. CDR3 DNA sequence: TGCGCCAGCAGCAGCGACGGGGGTTTGGGAGAGCAGTACTTC.

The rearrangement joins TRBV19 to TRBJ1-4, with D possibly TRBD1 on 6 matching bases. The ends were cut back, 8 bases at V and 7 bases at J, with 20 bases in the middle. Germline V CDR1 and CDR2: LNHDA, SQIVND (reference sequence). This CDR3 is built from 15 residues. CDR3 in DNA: TGTGCCAGTTCAAGGGACACCTTGCCTGGTGAAAAACTGTTTTTT. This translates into CASSRDTLPGEKLFF.

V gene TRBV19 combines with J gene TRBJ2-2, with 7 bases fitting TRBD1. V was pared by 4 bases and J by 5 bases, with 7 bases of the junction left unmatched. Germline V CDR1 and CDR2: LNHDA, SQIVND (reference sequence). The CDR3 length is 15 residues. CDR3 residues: CASSNTGVRTGELFF. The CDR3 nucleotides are TGTGCCAGTAGTAACACAGGGGTGAGAACCGGGGAGCTGTTTTTT.

The CDR3 loop reads CATSGEGAAEAFF. The CDR3 nucleotides are TGTGCCACCTCTGGGGAGGGGGCGGCTGAAGCTTTCTTT. The chain couples TRBV2 to TRBJ1-1, with TRBD1 matching over 7 bases. Trimming cost V 10 bases and J 6 bases; bases outside gene matches: 11. CDR3 length: 13 residues. The V gene's germline CDR1 is SNHLY and CDR2 FYNNEI. Drawing the rest from reference TRBV2 and TRBJ1-1, the complete variable domain is EPEVTQTPSHQVTQMGQEVILRCVPISNHLYFYWYRQILGQKVEFLVSFYNNEISEKSEIFDDQFSVERPDGSNFTLKIRSTKLEDSAMYFCATSGEGAAEAFFGQGTRLTVV.

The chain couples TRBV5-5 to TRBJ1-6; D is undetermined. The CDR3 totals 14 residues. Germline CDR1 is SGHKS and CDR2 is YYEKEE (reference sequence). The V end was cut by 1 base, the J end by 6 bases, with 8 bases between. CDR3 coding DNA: TGTGCCAGCAGCTTGCAAACGGGTAATTCACCCCTCCACTTT. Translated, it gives CASSLQTGNSPLHF.

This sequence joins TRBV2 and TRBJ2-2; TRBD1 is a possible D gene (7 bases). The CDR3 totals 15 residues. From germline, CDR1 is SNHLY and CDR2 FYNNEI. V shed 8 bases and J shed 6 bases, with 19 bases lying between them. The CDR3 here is CASSEQGRKAGELFF. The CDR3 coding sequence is TGTGCCAGCTCCGAACAGGGGAGGAAAGCCGGGGAGCTGTTTTTT.

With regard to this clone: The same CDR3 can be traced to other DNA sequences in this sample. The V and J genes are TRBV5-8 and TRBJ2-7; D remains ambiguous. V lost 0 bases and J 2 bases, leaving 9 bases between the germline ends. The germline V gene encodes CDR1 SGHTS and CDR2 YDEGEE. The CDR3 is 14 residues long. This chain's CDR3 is CASSLVGLTYEQYF. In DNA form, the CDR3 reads TGTGCCAGCAGCTTGGTAGGATTGACCTACGAGCAGTACTTC.

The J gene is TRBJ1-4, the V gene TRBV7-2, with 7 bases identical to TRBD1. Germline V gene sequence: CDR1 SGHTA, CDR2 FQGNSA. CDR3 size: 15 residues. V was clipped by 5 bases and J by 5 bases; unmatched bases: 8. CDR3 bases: TGTGCCAGCAGCGTTACAGGGGCGACAAATGAAAAACTGTTTTTT. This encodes CASSVTGATNEKLFF.

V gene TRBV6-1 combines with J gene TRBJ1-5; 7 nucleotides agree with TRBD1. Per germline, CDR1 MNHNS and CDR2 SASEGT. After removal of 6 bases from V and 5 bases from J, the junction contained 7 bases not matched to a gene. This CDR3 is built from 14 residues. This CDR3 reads CASRADREDQPQHF. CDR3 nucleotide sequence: TGTGCCAGCAGAGCCGACAGGGAGGATCAGCCCCAGCATTTT.

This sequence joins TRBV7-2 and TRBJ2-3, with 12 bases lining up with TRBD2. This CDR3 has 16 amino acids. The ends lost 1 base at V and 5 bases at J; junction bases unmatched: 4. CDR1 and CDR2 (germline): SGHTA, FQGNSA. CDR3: CASSLGPSGGEDTQYF. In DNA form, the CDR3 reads TGTGCCAGCAGCTTAGGTCCTAGCGGGGGGGAAGATACGCAGTATTTT.

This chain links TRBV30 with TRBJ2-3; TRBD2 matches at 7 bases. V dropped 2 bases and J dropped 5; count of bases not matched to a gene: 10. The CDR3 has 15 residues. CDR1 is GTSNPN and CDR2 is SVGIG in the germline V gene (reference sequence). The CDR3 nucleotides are TGTGCCTGGAGTCCAACCCGGGGGAGGGGAGATACGCAGTATTTT. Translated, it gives CAWSPTRGRGDTQYF.

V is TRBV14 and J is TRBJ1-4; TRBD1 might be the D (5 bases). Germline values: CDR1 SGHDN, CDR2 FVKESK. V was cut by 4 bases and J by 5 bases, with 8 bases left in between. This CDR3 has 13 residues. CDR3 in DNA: TGTGCCAGCAGCCGGGGCCAAAATGAAAAACTGTTTTTT. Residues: CASSRGQNEKLFF.

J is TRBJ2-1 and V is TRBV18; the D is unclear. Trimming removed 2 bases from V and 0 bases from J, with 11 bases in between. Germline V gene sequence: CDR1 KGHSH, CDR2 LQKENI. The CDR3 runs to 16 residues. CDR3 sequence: CASSPLAVSSYNEQFF. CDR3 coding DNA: TGTGCCAGCTCACCATTGGCGGTTAGCTCCTACAATGAGCAGTTCTTC. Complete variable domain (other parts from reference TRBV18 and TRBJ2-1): NAGVMQNPRHLVRRRGQEARLRCSPMKGHSHVYWYRQLPEEGLKFMVYLQKENIIDESGMPKERFSAEFPKEGPSILRIQQVVRGDSAAYFCASSPLAVSSYNEQFFGPGTRLTVL.

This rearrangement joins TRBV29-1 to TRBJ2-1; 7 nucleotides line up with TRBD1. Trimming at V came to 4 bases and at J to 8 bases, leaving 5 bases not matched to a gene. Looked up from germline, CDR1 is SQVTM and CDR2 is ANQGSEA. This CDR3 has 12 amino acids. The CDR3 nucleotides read TGCAGCGTTGGGCTAGGGGGCTATGAGCAGTTCTTC. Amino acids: CSVGLGGYEQFF.

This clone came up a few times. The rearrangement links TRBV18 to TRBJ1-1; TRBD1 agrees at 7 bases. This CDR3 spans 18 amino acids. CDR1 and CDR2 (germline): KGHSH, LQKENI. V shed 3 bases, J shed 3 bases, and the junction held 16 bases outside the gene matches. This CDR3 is CASSPTGLYPQGDTEAFF. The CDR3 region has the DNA TGTGCCAGCTCACCGACCGGACTTTACCCTCAGGGGGACACTGAAGCTTTCTTT. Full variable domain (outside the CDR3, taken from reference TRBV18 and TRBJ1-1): NAGVMQNPRHLVRRRGQEARLRCSPMKGHSHVYWYRQLPEEGLKFMVYLQKENIIDESGMPKERFSAEFPKEGPSILRIQQVVRGDSAAYFCASSPTGLYPQGDTEAFFGQGTRLTVV.

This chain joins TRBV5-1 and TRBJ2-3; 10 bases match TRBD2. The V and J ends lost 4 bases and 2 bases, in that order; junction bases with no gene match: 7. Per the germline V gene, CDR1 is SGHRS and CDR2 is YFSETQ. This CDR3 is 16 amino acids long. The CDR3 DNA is TGCGCCAGCAGCCCAATAGCGGGAGGCTACACAGATACGCAGTATTTT. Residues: CASSPIAGGYTDTQYF.

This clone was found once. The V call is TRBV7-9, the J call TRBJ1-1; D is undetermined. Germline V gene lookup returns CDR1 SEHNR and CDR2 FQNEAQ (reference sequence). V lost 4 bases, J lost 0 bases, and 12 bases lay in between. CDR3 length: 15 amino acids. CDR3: CASSWRPGMNTEAFF. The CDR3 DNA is TGTGCCAGCAGCTGGCGCCCCGGGATGAACACTGAAGCTTTCTTT.

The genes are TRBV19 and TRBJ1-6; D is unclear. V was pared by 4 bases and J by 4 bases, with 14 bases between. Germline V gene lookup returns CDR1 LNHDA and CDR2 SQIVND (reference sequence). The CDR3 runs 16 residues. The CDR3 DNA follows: TGTGCCAGTAGTAGGCTCCCAGGAGGTTATAATTCACCCCTCCACTTT. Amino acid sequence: CASSRLPGGYNSPLHF.

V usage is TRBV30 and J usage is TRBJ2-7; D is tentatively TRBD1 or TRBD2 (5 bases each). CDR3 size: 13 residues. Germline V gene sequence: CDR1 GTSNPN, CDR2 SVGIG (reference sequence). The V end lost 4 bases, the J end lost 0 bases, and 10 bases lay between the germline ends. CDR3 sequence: CAWTPGTSYEQYF. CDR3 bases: TGTGCCTGGACTCCTGGGACCTCCTACGAGCAGTACTTC. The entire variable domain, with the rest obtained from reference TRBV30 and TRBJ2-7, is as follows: SQTIHQWPATLVQPVGSPLSLECTVEGTSNPNLYWYRQAAGRGLQLLFYSVGIGQISSEVPQNLSASRPQDRQFILSSKKLLLSDSGFYLCAWTPGTSYEQYFGPGTRLTVT.

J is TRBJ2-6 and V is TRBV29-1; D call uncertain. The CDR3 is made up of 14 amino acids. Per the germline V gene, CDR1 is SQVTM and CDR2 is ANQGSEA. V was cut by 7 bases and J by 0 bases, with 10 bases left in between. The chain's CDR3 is CSAPRSSGANVLTF. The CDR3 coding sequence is TGCAGCGCTCCACGGAGCTCTGGGGCCAACGTCCTGACTTTC.